This T cell receptor beta chain was found in a study of shared clonotypes between healthy human individuals. Study details: There were three CD4 naive, three CD4 memory, two CD8 naive and one CD8 memory plates per donor. Study-level results: Sequencing depth was a factor that was expected to affect clonotype sharing among donors.

Generated by immunoSEQ multiplex PCR, the TCRdb table keeps only in-frame clones and is missing some. Altogether millions of clones are present, 95% being singletons, with the ten largest covering around 0.13%. Nashville, Tennessee was home to all donors, who were Caucasian adults. From CD4+ cells came CD45RA+ naive and CD45RA-negative memory subsets. Regarding this clone: Its specificity is not known.

Trimming removed 4 bases from V and 2 bases from J; junction bases left unmatched: 4. The CDR3 runs to 14 residues. Germline V lookup: CDR1 SGHRS, CDR2 YFSETQ. Sequenced material: naive CD4+ T cells sorted from blood. Noted subset: CD45RA+ positively selected. The V gene is TRBV5-1, the J gene TRBJ2-3; 7 nucleotides agree with TRBD2. This clonotype originated in a man aged 18-30 years in good health. CDR3 in DNA: TGCGCCAGCAGCCCCCGGGGGGTCACAGATACGCAGTATTTT. Translation: CASSPRGVTDTQYF.